This T cell receptor (beta chain) was found in a study of HIV-infected patients and healthy controls. The V and J ends lost 10 bases and 3 bases respectively, with 12 bases between them. The CDR3 has 12 residues. Germline V CDR1 and CDR2: LNHDA, SQIVND (reference sequence). Alpha and beta constant-region primers primed reverse transcription of about 470 ng RNA. Each of the alpha and beta chains got its own library through chain-specific third strand synthesis with indices. Via MiXCR, TCRdb re-called the 5' RACE reads, giving one row per CDR3 protein. The sample lists 11,000 or so distinct CDR3 sequences; under 6.5% were seen once. Whole blood was used without fractionation, so all unsorted peripheral T cells were included. This clonotype has ten or more counts.

The receptor was derived from an adult in good health. The chain employs TRBV19 and TRBJ1-2; D gene ambiguous. The sample was blood. The CDR3 is CATRAVYYGYTF. The CDR3 coding sequence is TGTGCCACCCGCGCGGTCTACTATGGCTACACCTTC.